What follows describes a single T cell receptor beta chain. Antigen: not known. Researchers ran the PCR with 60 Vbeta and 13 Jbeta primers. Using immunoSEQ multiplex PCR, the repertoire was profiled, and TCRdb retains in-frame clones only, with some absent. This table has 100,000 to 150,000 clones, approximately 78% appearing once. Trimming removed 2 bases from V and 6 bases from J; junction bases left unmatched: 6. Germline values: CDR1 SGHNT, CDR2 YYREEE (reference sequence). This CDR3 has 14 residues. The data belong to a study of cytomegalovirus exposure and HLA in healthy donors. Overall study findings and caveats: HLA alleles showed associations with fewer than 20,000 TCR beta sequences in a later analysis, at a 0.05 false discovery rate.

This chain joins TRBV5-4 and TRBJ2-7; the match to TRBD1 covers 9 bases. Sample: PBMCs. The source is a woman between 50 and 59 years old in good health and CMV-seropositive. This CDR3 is CASSLSGTGIEQYF. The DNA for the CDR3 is TGTGCCAGCAGCTTATCCGGGACAGGGATCGAGCAGTACTTC.